These 19 T cell receptor beta chains originate from one sample sequenced in a study of cytomegalovirus exposure and HLA in healthy donors. The PCR made use of 60 Vbeta and 13 Jbeta primers. Clones were read by immunoSEQ multiplex PCR, and TCRdb kept only the in-frame ones, dropping some. The profile shows some 130,000 clones, around 80% of them singletons. Sample: PBMCs. These receptors were obtained from a male donor in good health and CMV-seropositive.

The chain uses TRBV13 and TRBJ2-7; the match to TRBD1 covers 7 bases. V lost 1 base to trimming and J lost 3 bases; unmatched junction nucleotides: 6. Germline V lookup: CDR1 PRHDT, CDR2 FYEKMQ (reference sequence). The CDR3 covers 15 residues. The CDR3 region has the DNA TGTGCCAGCAGCTTAGTAACAGGGGCTTACTACGAGCAGTACTTC. Translated, it gives CASSLVTGAYYEQYF.

The chain carries TRBV6-5 and TRBJ2-5; possible D gene TRBD1, 7 bases. Germline CDR1 is MNHEY and CDR2 is SVGAGI. The CDR3 extends over 12 amino acids. V was pared by 10 bases and J by 5 bases, with 14 bases between. The CDR3 sequence is CATRGAMETQYF. The CDR3 DNA follows: TGTGCCACCAGGGGGGCAATGGAGACCCAGTACTTC.

The chain couples TRBV2 to TRBJ2-5; TRBD2 is a possible D gene (6 bases). In germline, CDR1 is SNHLY, CDR2 FYNNEI. The CDR3 spans 12 residues. This CDR3 reads CTTGGSQETQYF. The CDR3 DNA reads as TGTACCACCGGGGGAAGCCAAGAGACCCAGTACTTC. The full variable domain, rest sourced from reference TRBV2 and TRBJ2-5, is EPEVTQTPSHQVTQMGQEVILRCVPISNHLYFYWYRQILGQKVEFLVSFYNNEISEKSEIFDDQFSVERPDGSNFTLKIRSTKLEDSAMYFCTTGGSQETQYFGPGTRLLVL.

In its sample, this clone was seen a few times. The chain employs TRBV9 and TRBJ1-2; a possible D gene is TRBD1 (5 bases). The germline V and J ends were trimmed by 0 bases and 0 bases, with 9 bases remaining between them. The germline gives CDR1 SGDLS, CDR2 YYNGEE. CDR3 length equals 15 residues. CDR3 protein: CASSVGGETNYGYTF. CDR3 coding DNA: TGTGCCAGCAGCGTAGGGGGGGAGACTAACTATGGCTACACCTTC.

The rearrangement uses TRBV6-5 and TRBJ2-2, with 8 bases identical to TRBD1. Looked up from germline, CDR1 is MNHEY and CDR2 is SVGAGI. Trimming took 8 bases from V and 0 from J; bases not matched to a gene: 5. The CDR3 spans 15 residues. In nucleotides, the CDR3 is TGTGCCAGCGCTCGGGACAGGCCGAACACCGGGGAGCTGTTTTTT. This sequence encodes CASARDRPNTGELFF.

V usage is TRBV5-4 and J usage is TRBJ1-1, with unresolved D. Deletions cut 4 bases from V and 0 bases from J, with 4 bases between. The CDR3 is 12 residues long. CDR1 SGHNT and CDR2 YYREEE come from the germline V gene (reference sequence). CDR3 bases: TGTGCCAGCAGCCGGGTGAACACTGAAGCTTTCTTT. Amino acids: CASSRVNTEAFF.

The chain uses TRBV7-9 and TRBJ2-7, with 8 bases that match TRBD2. The germline V gene encodes CDR1 SEHNR and CDR2 FQNEAQ (reference sequence). The CDR3 runs 13 residues. V lost 3 bases, J lost 2 bases, and 0 bases stayed unmatched. Here the CDR3 reads CASSLGLAYEQYF. The CDR3 bases are TGTGCCAGCAGCTTGGGACTAGCCTACGAGCAGTACTTC.

This clone showed up just a few times. The chain joins TRBV4-1 to TRBJ1-2; 7 positions agree with TRBD1. This CDR3 is built from 13 residues. CDR1 and CDR2 (germline): MGHRA, YSYEKL. Unmatched junction bases numbered 5, after V lost 3 bases and J lost 7 bases. The CDR3 DNA reads TGCGCCAGCAGCCACGAGGGGGCCTCTGGCTACACCTTC. It specifies CASSHEGASGYTF.

V usage is TRBV6-1 and J usage is TRBJ2-1, with 13 bases that match TRBD2. After removal of 1 base from V and 3 bases from J, the junction contained 3 bases not matched to a gene. There are 17 residues in the CDR3. The germline gives CDR1 MNHNS, CDR2 SASEGT. The CDR3 coding sequence is TGTGCCAGCAGTGAAGGGACTAGCGGGAGAGTCTACAATGAGCAGTTCTTC. Protein product: CASSEGTSGRVYNEQFF.

The chain uses TRBV5-5 and TRBJ1-1; 7 positions agree with TRBD1. The CDR3 sequence is 16 residues long. The trim removed 0 bases at V and 5 bases at J, leaving 10 bases unmatched. The V gene's germline CDR1 is SGHKS and CDR2 YYEKEE (reference sequence). The CDR3 DNA reads TGTGCCAGCAGCTTGGTGGCAGGGGGAGGTTGGACTGAAGCTTTCTTT. This sequence encodes CASSLVAGGGWTEAFF.

This chain uses TRBV7-9 with TRBJ2-7; 9 nucleotides match TRBD1. The germline CDR1 and CDR2 sequences are SEHNR and FQNEAQ (reference sequence). Trimming removed 3 bases from V and 2 bases from J; junction bases left unmatched: 5. This CDR3 region has 15 residues. The CDR3 here is CASSLTRQGAYEQYF. DNA for the CDR3: TGTGCCAGCAGCTTGACCCGACAGGGGGCCTACGAGCAGTACTTC.

This chain connects TRBV11-1 to TRBJ2-3; 9 bases align to TRBD1. Germline CDR1 is SGHAT and CDR2 is FQDESV (reference sequence). This CDR3 is built from 16 residues. V was pared by 5 bases and J by 4 bases, with 10 bases of the junction left unmatched. CDR3 nucleotide sequence: TGTGCCAGCAGCCCGAATACAGGGGGCGAAGCAGATACGCAGTATTTT. This sequence encodes CASSPNTGGEADTQYF.

The V and J genes are TRBV4-1 and TRBJ1-2; D is possibly TRBD1 (6 bases). CDR3 size: 17 residues. The V and J ends lost 2 bases and 7 bases respectively, with 23 bases between them. Germline V gene data show CDR1 as MGHRA and CDR2 as YSYEKL. CDR3 amino acids: CASSQSAGEGVLGGYTF. CDR3 DNA sequence: TGCGCCAGCAGCCAATCGGCAGGGGAAGGTGTGTTGGGTGGCTACACCTTC.

The V and J genes are TRBV28 and TRBJ1-2; possible D gene TRBD1, 6 bases. V gave up 6 bases and J gave up 4 bases, with 21 bases separating them. This CDR3 is 16 amino acids long. In germline, CDR1 is MDHEN, CDR2 SYDVKM. CDR3 loop: CASRGGGGRGTYGYTF. The CDR3 region has the DNA TGTGCCAGCAGAGGGGGTGGTGGCAGGGGTACCTATGGCTACACCTTC.

This chain connects TRBV19 to TRBJ2-1, with 9 nucleotides matching TRBD2. The germline V gene has CDR1 LNHDA and CDR2 SQIVND (reference sequence). The trim removed 2 bases at V and 3 bases at J, leaving 11 bases unmatched. The CDR3 has 18 residues. In nucleotides, the CDR3 is TGTGCCAGTAGTATATTTGTTTCGGCGGGGGGGTTCTACAATGAGCAGTTCTTC. This encodes CASSIFVSAGGFYNEQFF.

The DNA of the CDR3 is TGTGCCAGTAGCCTGACAGGGGGCCGGCCCCAGCATTTT. It encodes CASSLTGGRPQHF. The genes are TRBV19 and TRBJ1-5, with 10 bases that match TRBD1. Trimming cost V 6 bases and J 9 bases; bases outside gene matches: 5. The germline V gene encodes CDR1 LNHDA and CDR2 SQIVND (reference sequence). This CDR3 region has 13 residues.

The chain combines TRBV2 with TRBJ1-3; TRBD1 might be the D (6 bases). Germline V gives CDR1 SNHLY, CDR2 FYNNEI. V was shortened by 5 bases and J by 0 bases, with 11 bases between the two germline ends. The CDR3 is 15 residues long. The CDR3 sequence is CASSTPRGSGNTIYF. In nucleotides, the CDR3 is TGTGCCAGCAGTACCCCCAGGGGCTCTGGAAACACCATATATTTT.

V and J are TRBV21-1 and TRBJ2-4; TRBD2 is taken as the D call from the table, unchecked against the DNA. TRBV21-1 is deemed a pseudogene. This CDR3 is 18 amino acids long. The CDR3 DNA sequence: TGTGCCAGCAGCAAAACAACTCTCTCGAGGGTAAGAGTAAACATTCAGTACTTC. Amino acid sequence: CASSKTTLSRVRVNIQYF.

The chain employs TRBV29-1 and TRBJ1-1; a possible D gene is TRBD1 (6 bases). The germline V and J ends were trimmed by 4 bases and 7 bases, with 10 bases remaining between them. The germline V gene has CDR1 SQVTM and CDR2 ANQGSEA. CDR3 length: 11 residues. CDR3 sequence: CSVGGLNEAFF. The CDR3 DNA follows: TGCAGCGTTGGGGGGCTGAATGAAGCTTTCTTT.